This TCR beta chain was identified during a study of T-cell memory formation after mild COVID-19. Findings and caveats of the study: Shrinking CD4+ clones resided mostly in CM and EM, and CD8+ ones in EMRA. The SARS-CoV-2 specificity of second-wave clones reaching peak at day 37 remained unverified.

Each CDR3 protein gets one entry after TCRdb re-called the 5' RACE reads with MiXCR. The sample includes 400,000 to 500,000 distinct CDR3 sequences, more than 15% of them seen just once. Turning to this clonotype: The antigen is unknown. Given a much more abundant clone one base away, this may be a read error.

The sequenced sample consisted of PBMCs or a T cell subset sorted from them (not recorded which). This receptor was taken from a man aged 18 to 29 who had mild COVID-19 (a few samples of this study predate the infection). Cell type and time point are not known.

The CDR3 spells CASRPKQGDEQYF. The DNA of the CDR3 is TGTGCCAGCAGACCGAAACAGGGGGACGAGCAGTACTTC. The gene calls are TRBV2 and TRBJ2-7, with TRBD1 matching 8 bases. Germline CDR1 reads SNHLY; CDR2 reads FYNNEI. The CDR3 loop spans 13 amino acids. The trim removed 6 bases at V and 5 bases at J, leaving 6 bases unmatched.